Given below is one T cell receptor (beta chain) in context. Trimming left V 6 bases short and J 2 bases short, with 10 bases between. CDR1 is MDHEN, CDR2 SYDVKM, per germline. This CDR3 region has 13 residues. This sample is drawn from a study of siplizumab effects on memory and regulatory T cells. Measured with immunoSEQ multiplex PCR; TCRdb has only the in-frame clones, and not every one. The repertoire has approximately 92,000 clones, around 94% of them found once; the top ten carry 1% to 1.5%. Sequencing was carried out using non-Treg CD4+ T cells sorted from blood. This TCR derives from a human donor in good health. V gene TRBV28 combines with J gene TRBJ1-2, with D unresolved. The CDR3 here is CASSVGINYGYTF. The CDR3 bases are TGTGCCAGCAGCGTAGGAATCAACTATGGCTACACCTTC.